This T cell receptor (beta chain) was captured by sequencing in a study of control samples from healthy donors and cancer patients. This table comes from immunoSEQ multiplex PCR, and its TCRdb copy is limited to in-frame clones, with some not included. The sample includes roughly 150,000 clones, 88% seen only once; the top ten take over 1.5%. Sequencing input: blood. The receptor was isolated from a young man in good health.

CDR3 in amino acids: CATSGPEYGYTF. The CDR3 region has the DNA TGTGCCACCAGTGGGCCAGAGTATGGCTACACCTTC. V is TRBV24-1 and J is TRBJ1-2; D is uncertain. Trimming removed 5 bases at V and 5 bases at J, with 8 bases between. Germline V gives CDR1 KGHDR, CDR2 SFDVKD. CDR3 length equals 12 residues.